A single sample gave rise to the 4 T cell receptor beta chains below, sequenced in a study of blood T cell repertoires in COVID-19. The method was immunoSEQ multiplex PCR; TCRdb's version includes in-frame clones alone and lacks a portion of them. The table shows roughly 360,000 clones, with roughly 87% occurring only once. Sequencing was performed on PBMCs or T cells enriched from blood (not recorded which). These receptors were taken from a woman aged 50 to 60 who had recovered from COVID-19.

The genes are TRBV7-2 and TRBJ2-3, with 12 nucleotides matching TRBD2. Germline CDR1 SGHTA, CDR2 FQGNSA. Trimming at V came to 2 bases and at J to 2 bases, leaving 8 bases not matched to a gene. There are 18 residues in the CDR3. As DNA, the CDR3 is TGTGCCAGCAGCTTACGGGTCCTAGCGGGGGGGCCCACAGATACGCAGTATTTT. As protein: CASSLRVLAGGPTDTQYF.

The V and J genes are TRBV18 and TRBJ2-1; 7 bases map to TRBD2. The V and J ends lost 4 bases and 7 bases, in that order; junction bases with no gene match: 1. The germline V gene has CDR1 KGHSH and CDR2 LQKENI. The CDR3 runs to 12 residues. The CDR3 bases are TGTGCCAGCTCACTGGGGGGGAATGAGCAGTTCTTC. This sequence encodes CASSLGGNEQFF.

The genes are TRBV5-6 and TRBJ2-1; 7 bases are a match to TRBD1. The germline CDR1 and CDR2 sequences are SGHDT and YYEEEE. This CDR3 has 15 amino acids. V shed 3 bases and J 4 bases; nucleotides not matched to a gene: 7. The CDR3 loop is CASSWGQQIYNEQFF. CDR3 DNA: TGTGCCAGCAGCTGGGGACAGCAAATTTACAATGAGCAGTTCTTC.

The rearrangement links TRBV7-9 to TRBJ1-2, with 7 positions matching TRBD1. Unmatched junction bases numbered 9, after V lost 2 bases and J lost 0 bases. Germline lookup yields CDR1 SEHNR and CDR2 FQNEAQ (reference sequence). The CDR3 runs to 17 residues. The CDR3 sequence: CASSLTIGTATNYGYTF. CDR3 nucleotide sequence: TGTGCCAGCAGCTTAACCATCGGGACAGCGACTAACTATGGCTACACCTTC.